The clone carrying this T cell receptor (beta chain) was picked up many times. Its antigen is not known. The data were obtained in a study of metastatic and nonmetastatic thyroid tumors. In the study overall: Samples came from malignant and benign thyroid patients, and repertoires were compared across blood and tumor or nodule tissue.

Original processing methods: Researchers built a distant-metastasis classifier for papillary thyroid cancer that drew on CDR3 differences across clinicopathological groups. Using MiXCR, TCRdb re-called clones from the PCR reads. The V and J calls reflect TCRdb's pipeline rather than the authors' work. The profile shows 75,000 to 95,000 clones, more than 9.5% of them singletons. Among the patients, none had received any treatment before thyroid surgery. The germline gives CDR1 MDHEN, CDR2 SYDVKM. The CDR3 runs 13 residues. Trimming stripped 5 bases from V and 0 bases from J, with 7 bases between. The study's findings and limits: Relative to benign nodules, malignant thyroid tumors were reportedly characterized by significantly elevated TCR beta diversity in blood and tumor.

The rearrangement uses TRBV28 and TRBJ1-2, with D uncertain. What was sequenced was blood. This TCR was sampled from a female donor with papillary thyroid cancer or a benign thyroid nodule (not recorded which). Some clones in this sample may be carry-over from other donors' samples. CDR3 in amino acids: CASSPYPNYGYTF. The CDR3 DNA reads as TGTGCCAGCAGTCCCTACCCTAACTATGGCTACACCTTC.